The 8 T cell receptor beta chains presented below share a single source sample, sequenced in a study of regulatory T cells in long-lasting Graves disease. Indicated time point: persistent/refractory GD, antithyroid drugs over 5 years with positive TRAb. The authors made the TCR library using RNA they extracted from PBMCs. iRepertoire HTBI primers and Arm-PCR of CDR3 regions built TCR beta libraries. Each CDR3 protein gets one entry after TCRdb re-called the multiplex PCR reads with MiXCR. In the table there are about half a million distinct CDR3 sequences, approximately 23% of which are singletons. Material: peripheral blood mononuclear cells (PBMCs), obtained when the disease was refractory, from a patient treated with antithyroid drugs. All receptors derive from a female donor with Graves disease.

This clonotype was found many times. This chain connects TRBV7-2 to TRBJ2-7; D is unresolved. The CDR3 runs to 13 residues. Trimming shortened V by 3 bases and J by 3 bases, and 9 bases separated the two germline ends. CDR1 and CDR2 from the germline V gene are SGHTA and FQGNSA. The CDR3 spells CASSFRRYYEQYF. As DNA, the CDR3 is TGTGCCAGCAGCTTCCGCCGTTACTACGAGCAGTACTTC.

V is TRBV7-2 and J is TRBJ1-6, with no clear D. CDR1 is SGHTA, CDR2 FQGNSA, per germline. The CDR3 length is 15 residues. V lost 1 base and J 7 bases, leaving 11 bases between the germline ends. The CDR3 bases are TGTGCCAGCAGCTTAGTGAACGCAGAGAATTCACCCCTCCACTTT. It specifies CASSLVNAENSPLHF.

The V gene is TRBV20-1, the J gene TRBJ2-1; tentatively, D is TRBD2 (5 bases). Germline V gives CDR1 DFQATT, CDR2 SNEGSKA (reference sequence). The CDR3 is 13 residues long. The V end was cut by 5 bases, the J end by 7 bases, with 15 bases between. This CDR3 reads CSADDGRRNEQFF. CDR3 coding DNA: TGCAGTGCTGATGATGGCAGGAGGAATGAGCAGTTCTTC.

This clonotype was detected only a few times. The V call is TRBV5-8, the J call TRBJ1-6; D might be TRBD1 (5 bases). Germline V CDR1 and CDR2: SGHTS, YDEGEE. V lost 4 bases and J 9 bases, leaving 17 bases between the germline ends. The CDR3 has 15 amino acids. The DNA for the CDR3 is TGTGCCAGCAGCACCGGGCAGGGAGTGGGTTCACCCCTCCACTTT. Protein: CASSTGQGVGSPLHF.

The gene calls are TRBV7-2 and TRBJ1-5; no clear D. The CDR3 has 14 residues. The germline V gene encodes CDR1 SGHTA and CDR2 FQGNSA. V was cut by 5 bases and J by 7 bases, with 15 bases left in between. CDR3 sequence reads: CASSLSSADQPQHF. The DNA for the CDR3 is TGTGCCAGCAGCCTCTCGAGTGCGGACCAGCCCCAGCATTTT.

The V and J genes are TRBV5-6 and TRBJ1-1; the match to TRBD1 covers 8 bases. This CDR3 has 16 residues. Germline V CDR1 and CDR2: SGHDT, YYEEEE. The ends lost 0 bases at V and 2 bases at J; junction bases unmatched: 6. The CDR3 nucleotides read TGTGCCAGCAGCTTGGTCGGCAGGGGGCTTAACACTGAAGCTTTCTTT. Translation gives CASSLVGRGLNTEAFF.

This clonotype was recorded many times. The V and J genes are TRBV7-2 and TRBJ2-7; TRBD2 might be the D (5 bases). This CDR3 comprises 15 residues. Trimming took 1 base from V and 3 from J, leaving 13 bases between them. Germline CDR1 reads SGHTA; CDR2 reads FQGNSA. CDR3 region: CASSLVSGGHYEQYF. The CDR3, as DNA: TGTGCCAGCAGCTTAGTGTCAGGCGGGCACTACGAGCAGTACTTC. The full variable domain, rest sourced from reference TRBV7-2 and TRBJ2-7, is GAGVSQSPSNKVTEKGKDVELRCDPISGHTALYWYRQSLGQGLEFLIYFQGNSAPDKSGLPSDRFSAERTGGSVSTLTIQRTQQEDSAVYLCASSLVSGGHYEQYFGPGTRLTVT.

CDR3 loop: CASSQEGYRAAGTGDPSYGYTF. CDR3 sequence (DNA): TGTGCCAGCAGCCAAGAAGGATATCGGGCCGCTGGGACAGGAGACCCCAGCTATGGCTACACCTTC. The V and J genes are TRBV12-3 or TRBV12-4 and TRBJ1-2; 8 nucleotides match TRBD1. V lost 6 bases and J lost 4; bases outside the gene matches: 31. The CDR3 runs 22 residues.